The 8 T cell receptor beta chains below were found in one sample sequenced in a study of beta chain features in type 1 diabetes. Reverse transcription of all isolated RNA meant that expressed TCRB transcripts were sequenced. Produced via immunoSEQ multiplex PCR; TCRdb's table is partial and in-frame only. The sample yields 450,000 or so clones, about an eighth seen once. Sequencing was carried out using naive CD4+ T cells from blood. The source of these receptors is a woman between 18 and 30 years old in good health.

V gene TRBV15 combines with J gene TRBJ2-2; TRBD1 might be the D (6 bases). The CDR3 contains 14 residues. Germline lookup yields CDR1 LNHNV and CDR2 YYDKDF (reference sequence). Between the trimmed V and J ends, which lost 7 bases and 0 bases, there was a span of 9 bases. CDR3 in DNA: TGTGCCACCAAGACAGGAGCGAACACCGGGGAGCTGTTTTTT. It is translated as CATKTGANTGELFF.

This clone was counted between two and nine times. This chain links TRBV13 with TRBJ2-2; maybe TRBD2 (6 bases). V lost 2 bases, J lost 6 bases, and 13 bases lay in between. The CDR3 sequence is 15 residues long. The germline CDR1 and CDR2 sequences are PRHDT and FYEKMQ (reference sequence). CDR3 amino acids: CASSLYAGPPGELFF. Written as DNA, the CDR3 is TGTGCCAGCAGCTTATACGCGGGACCTCCCGGGGAGCTGTTTTTT.

This clone was counted a few times. The chain combines TRBV14 with TRBJ2-2; D uncertain. There are 13 residues in the CDR3. Trimming pared 2 bases from V and 6 bases from J, leaving 7 bases between. CDR1 is SGHDN and CDR2 is FVKESK in the germline V gene. The CDR3 is CASSQLLPGELFF. The CDR3 bases are TGTGCCAGCAGCCAACTCTTACCCGGGGAGCTGTTTTTT. The full variable domain, with the rest looked up from reference TRBV14 and TRBJ2-2, is EAGVTQFPSHSVIEKGQTVTLRCDPISGHDNLYWYRRVMGKEIKFLLHFVKESKQDESGMPNNRFLAERTGGTYSTLKVQPAELEDSGVYFCASSQLLPGELFFGEGSRLTVL.

This clone was observed a handful of times. The chain combines TRBV6-4 with TRBJ2-3; possibly TRBD2 for D (5 bases). The CDR3 has 13 residues. Per germline, CDR1 MRHNA and CDR2 SNTAGT. Trimming shortened V by 4 bases and J by 3 bases, and 8 bases separated the two germline ends. CDR3 residues: CASSVQRTDTQYF. As DNA, the CDR3 is TGTGCCAGCAGTGTCCAGCGGACAGATACGCAGTATTTT.

This clone has just a few counts. The J gene is TRBJ2-3, the V gene TRBV7-3; D not certain. This CDR3 has 14 residues. Between the trimmed V and J ends, which lost 3 bases and 2 bases, there was a span of 9 bases. The germline gives CDR1 SGHTA, CDR2 FQGTGA. The CDR3, as DNA: TGTGCCAGCAGCTTGGAACCGAACACAGATACGCAGTATTTT. Its translation is CASSLEPNTDTQYF.

CDR3 loop: CASSLGSGDGYTF. The CDR3 region has the DNA TGTGCCAGCAGCTTAGGCTCAGGGGATGGCTACACCTTC. The genes are TRBV7-9 and TRBJ1-2, with D tentatively TRBD1 (6 bases). This CDR3 has 13 residues. The V gene's germline CDR1 is SEHNR and CDR2 FQNEAQ (reference sequence). The V end was cut by 1 base, the J end by 6 bases, with 9 bases between.

J is TRBJ2-3 and V is TRBV18; D is unclear. This CDR3 comprises 14 residues. Germline values: CDR1 KGHSH, CDR2 LQKENI. V was shortened by 0 bases and J by 5 bases, with 9 bases between the two germline ends. In DNA, the CDR3 is TGTGCCAGCTCACCACCCGGCCCCAAAGATACGCAGTATTTT. This encodes CASSPPGPKDTQYF.

This clone was found a few times. This chain joins TRBV14 and TRBJ2-1, with TRBD1 identical over 7 bases. This CDR3 is 13 amino acids long. J gave up 7 bases and V 4 bases, and 4 bases lay outside the gene matches. CDR1 and CDR2 from the germline V gene are SGHDN and FVKESK. The CDR3 DNA follows: TGTGCCAGCAGCCGGAACAGGGGAAATGAGCAGTTCTTC. This sequence encodes CASSRNRGNEQFF.